This T cell receptor beta chain emerged from a study of STAT5B mutations in CD4+ large granular lymphocyte leukemia. The data were produced by immunoSEQ multiplex PCR, yet TCRdb's version contains in-frame clones alone and is incomplete. Counted here are more than 30,000 clones, approximately 91% occurring once; the ten biggest clones make up 0.4% to 0.5%. Per the germline V gene, CDR1 is LNHDA and CDR2 is SQIVND (reference sequence). The CDR3 length is 14 residues. V lost 1 base and J 5 bases, leaving 9 bases between the germline ends. Sequenced: CD4+ T cells from blood buffy coats. The receptor was isolated from a human donor in good health. The chain is built from TRBV19 and TRBJ2-1; maybe TRBD2 (5 bases). CDR3: CASSIGDYDNEQFF. CDR3 in DNA: TGTGCCAGTAGTATAGGAGACTACGACAATGAGCAGTTCTTC.